This TCR beta chain emerged from a study of blood T cells in healthy people across ages. Broader study findings: Donors of long life had a larger count of naive CD4+ cells and greater diversity than aged donors.

Russia was home to the donors, healthy Caucasian individuals aged about 6 to 90. Then a second PCR, running about 6 to 11 cycles, was carried out with a sample-barcoded 5' primer and a J-beta primer mix. TCRdb passed the 5' RACE reads through MiXCR, listing each CDR3 protein once. Here the sample spans 1,100,000 or so distinct CDR3 sequences, over 35% being singletons. The CDR3 consists of 15 residues. V shed 8 bases, J shed 4 bases, and the junction held 12 bases outside the gene matches. Note on this clonotype: Its target is not known.

This receptor was taken from a woman aged 60-75 years in good health. The chain joins TRBV12-3 or TRBV12-4 to TRBJ2-7; 9 bases are shared with TRBD2. Sample: blood. CDR3 bases: TGTGCCAGCGGTAGCGGGAGCGTAGAGGGATACGAGCAGTACTTC. The encoded protein is CASGSGSVEGYEQYF.